What follows are 25 T cell receptor beta chains derived from one specimen sequenced in a study of cytomegalovirus exposure and HLA in healthy donors. 60 Vbeta and 13 Jbeta primers were used in PCR. Sequencing was performed with immunoSEQ multiplex PCR; in TCRdb, only in-frame clones are kept and a portion is missing. The sample lists about 270,000 clones; 75% to 90% were seen once. Sequences were obtained from PBMCs. These receptor sequences come from a man in his forties or fifties in good health and CMV-seropositive.

The V gene is TRBV5-1, the J gene TRBJ2-2; D is undetermined. V was clipped by 0 bases and J by 4 bases, with 4 bases between them. This CDR3 contains 13 residues. CDR1 and CDR2 from the germline V gene are SGHRS and YFSETQ. In nucleotides, the CDR3 is TGCGCCAGCAGCTTGGGTAGCACCGGGGAGCTGTTTTTT. Translating gives CASSLGSTGELFF.

This rearrangement joins TRBV6-4 to TRBJ1-2, with D perhaps TRBD1 (5 bases). Germline loops: CDR1 MRHNA, CDR2 SNTAGT. The CDR3 consists of 16 residues. Between the trimmed V and J ends, which lost 0 bases and 9 bases, there was a span of 20 bases. The CDR3 bases are TGTGCCAGCAGTGACTCGGGGATAGGGGAACTTTGGCGCTACACCTTC. Amino acid sequence: CASSDSGIGELWRYTF.

This clone was picked up one time. The same CDR3 is also encoded by other DNA sequences in this sample. The chain couples TRBV27 to TRBJ1-1, with D possibly TRBD1 on 5 matching bases. The CDR3 totals 14 residues. CDR1 MNHEY and CDR2 SMNVEV come from the germline V gene (reference sequence). V lost 3 bases and J lost 0, with 8 bases in between. The CDR3 DNA sequence: TGTGCCAGCAGTTTGGCAGGGATGAACACTGAAGCTTTCTTT. This codes for CASSLAGMNTEAFF.

This rearrangement joins TRBV4-1 to TRBJ2-7; TRBD2 matches at 10 bases. Germline V gives CDR1 MGHRA, CDR2 YSYEKL. J gave up 4 bases and V 1 base, and 1 base lay outside the gene matches. The CDR3 contains 14 residues. The CDR3 spells CASSQGSGRYEQYF. Written as DNA, the CDR3 is TGCGCCAGCAGCCAAGGTAGCGGGAGGTACGAGCAGTACTTC.

The V gene is TRBV2, the J gene TRBJ2-3; D is possibly TRBD1 (5 bases). The CDR3 is made up of 16 amino acids. The V end was cut by 7 bases, the J end by 1 base, with 18 bases between. Germline V gene sequence: CDR1 SNHLY, CDR2 FYNNEI. CDR3 nucleotides: TGTGCCAGCACTCCTCGTAGGGGCTCGGGCACAGATACGCAGTATTTT. It yields the protein CASTPRRGSGTDTQYF. Drawing the rest from reference TRBV2 and TRBJ2-3, the complete variable domain is EPEVTQTPSHQVTQMGQEVILRCVPISNHLYFYWYRQILGQKVEFLVSFYNNEISEKSEIFDDQFSVERPDGSNFTLKIRSTKLEDSAMYFCASTPRRGSGTDTQYFGPGTRLTVL.

The chain couples TRBV28 to TRBJ2-1, with a weak D call TRBD1 (6 bases). This CDR3 has 12 residues. Trimming left V 5 bases short and J 10 bases short, with 12 bases between. Germline assignment: CDR1 MDHEN and CDR2 SYDVKM. The CDR3 loop is CASSLGQREQFF. In nucleotides, the CDR3 is TGTGCCAGCAGTCTTGGACAGAGGGAGCAGTTCTTC.

This chain uses TRBV4-1 with TRBJ2-7; 8 bases align to TRBD1. The germline gives CDR1 MGHRA, CDR2 YSYEKL. This CDR3 is built from 16 residues. Losses at the gene ends were 0 bases for V and 4 bases for J; bases not matched to a gene: 8. CDR3 DNA: TGCGCCAGCAGCCAAGATCAAGTGACAGGGGAATACGAGCAGTACTTC. Protein product: CASSQDQVTGEYEQYF.

The rearrangement joins TRBV5-6 to TRBJ1-6, with 7 bases fitting TRBD1. J was trimmed by 7 bases and V by 6 bases; bases with no gene match: 13. Germline lookup yields CDR1 SGHDT and CDR2 YYEEEE. The CDR3 covers 16 residues. The chain's CDR3 is CASTSRPQGGNSPLHF. The DNA for the CDR3 is TGTGCCAGCACCTCCCGACCCCAGGGGGGAAATTCACCCCTCCACTTT.

The chain links TRBV14 to TRBJ2-3; 8 positions match TRBD2. The germline CDR1 and CDR2 sequences are SGHDN and FVKESK. J gave up 6 bases and V 0 bases, and 8 bases lay outside the gene matches. This CDR3 comprises 16 residues. The chain's CDR3 is CASSQEPGSGMDTQYF. The CDR3 DNA reads as TGTGCCAGCAGCCAAGAACCTGGTAGCGGGATGGATACGCAGTATTTT.

The rearrangement links TRBV5-1 to TRBJ2-3, with 7 positions matching TRBD1. The CDR3 length is 15 residues. Germline CDR1 is SGHRS and CDR2 is YFSETQ. The ends lost 1 base at V and 4 bases at J; junction bases unmatched: 6. The CDR3, as DNA: TGCGCCAGCAGCTTGACCCGACAGGGCGCAGATACGCAGTATTTT. This encodes CASSLTRQGADTQYF. The full variable domain, completed using reference TRBV5-1 and TRBJ2-3, is KAGVTQTPRYLIKTRGQQVTLSCSPISGHRSVSWYQQTPGQGLQFLFEYFSETQRNKGNFPGRFSGRQFSNSRSEMNVSTLELGDSALYLCASSLTRQGADTQYFGPGTRLTVL.

The rearrangement joins TRBV5-1 to TRBJ1-1, with D hard to call. CDR1 and CDR2 (germline): SGHRS, YFSETQ. CDR3 length: 16 amino acids. Trimming took off 0 bases at V and 0 bases at J, with 12 bases between the two ends. The chain's CDR3 is CASSLAGSIMNTEAFF. The CDR3 nucleotides are TGCGCCAGCAGCTTGGCCGGGAGCATCATGAACACTGAAGCTTTCTTT.

V usage is TRBV29-1 and J usage is TRBJ2-5; 7 positions match TRBD2. The CDR3 is made up of 12 amino acids. CDR1 and CDR2 (germline): SQVTM, ANQGSEA. V gave up 3 bases and J gave up 2 bases; unmatched junction bases: 0. The CDR3, as DNA: TGCAGCGTTGACGGGGGGCAAGAGACCCAGTACTTC. Its protein product is CSVDGGQETQYF.

V is TRBV29-1 and J is TRBJ2-1, with TRBD2 matching 14 bases. Losses at the gene ends were 3 bases for V and 7 bases for J; bases not matched to a gene: 2. The CDR3 length is 14 residues. Germline V gives CDR1 SQVTM, CDR2 ANQGSEA. CDR3 region: CSVEGLAGENEQFF. The CDR3 DNA follows: TGCAGCGTTGAGGGACTAGCGGGAGAGAATGAGCAGTTCTTC.

This chain connects TRBV7-9 to TRBJ1-2, with 7 nucleotides matching TRBD1. This CDR3 has 14 residues. The ends lost 3 bases at V and 2 bases at J; junction bases unmatched: 3. Germline V gene sequence: CDR1 SEHNR, CDR2 FQNEAQ (reference sequence). The CDR3 sequence is CASSLQGGNYGYTF. The CDR3, as DNA: TGTGCCAGCAGCTTGCAGGGGGGAAACTATGGCTACACCTTC.

This chain uses TRBV28 with TRBJ2-3; D possibly corresponds to TRBD2 (6 bases). V was trimmed by 7 bases and J by 6 bases, leaving 23 bases between them. This CDR3 has 16 residues. Germline V gene sequence: CDR1 MDHEN, CDR2 SYDVKM. This CDR3 reads CASTRPTELANDTQYF. The CDR3 DNA reads as TGTGCCAGCACCCGTCCGACTGAACTAGCAAACGATACGCAGTATTTT.

In regard to this clone: Within the sample, other DNA sequences also encode this same CDR3. The chain joins TRBV9 to TRBJ1-5, with TRBD1 matching 7 bases. Trimming cost V 7 bases and J 4 bases; bases outside gene matches: 5. The CDR3 loop spans 13 amino acids. CDR1 and CDR2 from the germline V gene are SGDLS and YYNGEE. CDR3 coding DNA: TGTGCCAGCTCCGGGACAGAAAATCAGCCCCAGCATTTT. It yields the protein CASSGTENQPQHF. The full variable domain, its missing parts supplied by reference TRBV9 and TRBJ1-5, is DSGVTQTPKHLITATGQRVTLRCSPRSGDLSVYWYQQSLDQGLQFLIQYYNGEERAKGNILERFSAQQFPDLHSELNLSSLELGDSALYFCASSGTENQPQHFGDGTRLSIL.

This clone came up once. This chain connects TRBV19 to TRBJ1-2; 8 positions agree with TRBD1. V trimming: 3 bases; J trimming: 4 bases; junction bases outside the gene matches: 4. This CDR3 has 14 amino acids. In germline, CDR1 is LNHDA, CDR2 SQIVND (reference sequence). The chain's CDR3 is CASSMAGGTYGYTF. In DNA, the CDR3 is TGTGCCAGTAGTATGGCAGGGGGCACCTATGGCTACACCTTC.

The chain is built from TRBV5-5 and TRBJ2-7; 7 nucleotides align to TRBD2. J lost 4 bases, V lost 0 bases, and 10 bases had no gene match. The CDR3 is 16 amino acids. Germline V gene data show CDR1 as SGHKS and CDR2 as YYEKEE (reference sequence). The DNA of the CDR3 is TGTGCCAGCAGCTTGGCAGGCTCTAGCGGTTCTTACGAGCAGTACTTC. Amino acid sequence: CASSLAGSSGSYEQYF.

The chain has TRBV9 and TRBJ1-1; TRBD1 agrees at 7 bases. The J segment lost 0 bases and the V segment lost 0 bases, leaving 11 bases of the junction unmatched. The CDR3 is 18 residues long. Germline V gives CDR1 SGDLS, CDR2 YYNGEE. CDR3 region: CASSVGETAGGLNTEAFF. The CDR3 coding sequence is TGTGCCAGCAGCGTAGGAGAGACGGCAGGGGGTTTGAACACTGAAGCTTTCTTT. Full variable domain (missing parts from reference TRBV9 and TRBJ1-1): DSGVTQTPKHLITATGQRVTLRCSPRSGDLSVYWYQQSLDQGLQFLIQYYNGEERAKGNILERFSAQQFPDLHSELNLSSLELGDSALYFCASSVGETAGGLNTEAFFGQGTRLTVV.

The genes are TRBV28 and TRBJ1-2, with 7 bases matching TRBD1. Trimming removed 6 bases from V and 4 bases from J; junction bases left unmatched: 2. The germline gives CDR1 MDHEN, CDR2 SYDVKM. The CDR3 runs to 12 residues. This CDR3 is CASRTGAYGYTF. In DNA form, the CDR3 reads TGTGCCAGCAGAACAGGGGCCTATGGCTACACCTTC.

This chain links TRBV7-6 with TRBJ2-7; 11 positions agree with TRBD2. V was clipped by 5 bases and J by 1 base; unmatched bases: 4. CDR3 length: 15 amino acids. Germline V lookup: CDR1 SGHVS, CDR2 FNYEAQ. CDR3 nucleotide sequence: TGTGCCAGCAGCCCCACTAGCGGGAGATCCTACGAGCAGTACTTC. Translated: CASSPTSGRSYEQYF.

The chain links TRBV7-6 to TRBJ2-7, with 9 nucleotides matching TRBD1. This CDR3 has 15 amino acids. V lost 3 bases, J lost 2 bases, and 5 bases stayed unmatched. Germline V CDR1 and CDR2: SGHVS, FNYEAQ. The CDR3: CASSFTGGETYEQYF. The CDR3 DNA sequence: TGTGCCAGCAGCTTCACAGGGGGCGAAACCTACGAGCAGTACTTC.

This sequence joins TRBV6-1 and TRBJ1-2; a weak D match, TRBD1 (6 bases). The germline gives CDR1 MNHNS, CDR2 SASEGT. V lost 8 bases, J lost 4 bases, and 20 bases lay in between. This CDR3 region has 15 residues. The CDR3 loop reads CASRTTGFRSYGYTF. The DNA for the CDR3 is TGTGCCAGCCGTACAACAGGGTTCAGGAGCTATGGCTACACCTTC.

The rearrangement uses TRBV5-4 and TRBJ2-7, with TRBD1 matching over 7 bases. Germline V gene lookup returns CDR1 SGHNT and CDR2 YYREEE (reference sequence). There are 14 residues in the CDR3. The V segment lost 6 bases and the J segment 7 bases; nucleotides outside the gene matches: 13. CDR3 sequence: CASTSDSGGREQYF. Here the CDR3 DNA reads TGTGCCAGCACCTCGGACTCAGGGGGAAGGGAGCAGTACTTC.

CDR3 sequence reads: CASSLAGQANYGYTF. CDR3 nucleotides: TGTGCCAGCAGTTTAGCGGGACAGGCTAACTATGGCTACACCTTC. The rearrangement joins TRBV27 to TRBJ1-2; 8 bases match TRBD1. CDR1 is MNHEY, CDR2 SMNVEV, per germline (reference sequence). The J segment lost 0 bases and the V segment lost 2 bases, leaving 2 bases of the junction unmatched. The CDR3 spans 15 residues.